The T cell receptor beta chain under discussion was sequenced for a study of T cell responses to AZD1222 COVID-19 vaccine (dated by TCRdb to the early 2020s). Regarding the complete study: A total of 230 to 250 trial participants underwent TCR sequencing, of whom 200 to 220 received two doses of AZD1222 and 26 received two doses of the MenACWY control vaccine. Trial participants were enrolled into age subgroups of 18-55, 56-69 and 70-plus years, which contained about 150, 28 and 57 TCR-sequenced participants, respectively.

Paper-wide results and their limitations: In the small 56-69-year group, the increase in depth fell short of significance, most likely because of low power. Epitopes outside the regions mutated in the B.1.351 and B.1.1.7 variants were reportedly recognized by nearly half of the unique spike-specific TCRs. Only five to seven AZD1222 recipients were SARS-CoV-2 seropositive at baseline, limiting conclusions about previously exposed vaccinees. A significant rise in spike-specific TCR breadth and depth was observed after two AZD1222 doses relative to day 0 and relative to MenACWY recipients. Participants were mostly white British and included more females than males, and it was suggested by the authors that clonal diversity may have been underestimated. Vaccine-associated CD4 TCRs spanned the whole spike protein, with dominant responses in regions 160-218 and 743-854. Because no samples from the day 14 peak response were available, repertoires could be characterized only after the peak T cell response.

The count of this clone is one. This receptor's antigen is unknown. No clone much larger than this one lies a single base away; base qualities are absent. The CDR3 regions of human TCRbeta chains were analyzed by immunosequencing. As for how the authors treated the data: TCRs in the repertoires were matched against a reference library of SARS-CoV-2-specific TCRs that had been generated with the MIRA antigen-specificity platform. Breadth was defined as the fraction of unique TCRs that were SARS-CoV-2-associated. Depth was defined as the fraction of total T cells that were SARS-CoV-2-associated. Using the MIRA data, each spike-specific TCR was mapped to the spike region that the TCR reacts to and placed in a CD4 or CD8 class. Log10-transformed breadth and depth values were compared by one-way ANOVA with Sidak's multiple comparisons tests. TCRdb carries this immuneACCESS record with in-frame sequences only. Its versions omit some clonotypes, under half of them owing to an unresolved V gene in the studies checked, with the rest unexplained. That table supplies the V and J calls and clone size; D and trimming were determined from the DNA. Across this sample there are approximately 120,000 clones, with about 89% seen only once. Approximately 9.8% of the sample goes to the ten largest clones.

In light of the paper, this sample's time point label describes: about 28 days (+/-7) after the second vaccine dose. AZD1222 recipients with second doses at about 4 weeks or about 12 weeks were pooled, because spike-specific TCR depth and breadth did not differ between schedules. Vaccinee samples were obtained from the UK trials COV001 and COV002, which included a single-blind randomized controlled phase 2/3 trial of AZD1222 (ChAdOx1 nCoV-19) in healthy adults. Trial participant PBMC samples were collected at day 0 and day 28 after the second dose for TCRbeta chain sequencing. The material sequenced was peripheral blood, taken 28 days after the second AZD1222 dose. The origin of this receptor is an adult who received the AZD1222 COVID-19 vaccine.

The CDR3 reads as follows: CASSQMGLADYTDTQYF. The nucleotide sequence reads TGCGCCAGCAGCCAAATGGGACTAGCGGACTACACAGATACGCAGTATTTT. The chain was built from TRBV4-1 and TRBJ2-3; the junction holds 11 bases that match TRBD2. After removal of 2 bases from V and 2 bases from J, the junction retains 6 bases not matched to a gene. CDR3 length: 17 amino acids, cysteine to phenylalanine. Solely the CDR3 DNA is kept, with 51 bases framed from the first base. The germline V gene yields MGHRA for CDR1 and YSYEKL for CDR2.